Each of the 15 T cell receptor beta chains below was sequenced from the same sample in a study of blood T cell repertoires in COVID-19. Using immunoSEQ multiplex PCR, the repertoire was profiled, and TCRdb retains in-frame clones only, with some absent. Among around 200,000 clones, around 90% were seen once, and the ten largest hold 2.5% to 3.5%. The sequencing input was peripheral blood. The receptor set was obtained from a man in his forties with active or convalescent COVID-19.

The chain is built from TRBV27 and TRBJ2-1; 9 bases are shared with TRBD1. V gave up 6 bases and J gave up 10 bases; unmatched junction bases: 13. This CDR3 comprises 15 residues. From germline, CDR1 is MNHEY and CDR2 SMNVEV (reference sequence). CDR3 DNA: TGTGCCAGCAGAACCCTGACAGGGGGAAATCTAGAGCAGTTCTTC. This translates into CASRTLTGGNLEQFF.

The chain combines TRBV6-2 or TRBV6-3 with TRBJ1-1; TRBD1 might be the D (6 bases). This CDR3 has 13 residues. Germline CDR1 MNHEY, CDR2 SVGEGT. The ends were cut back, 4 bases at V and 8 bases at J, with 14 bases in the middle. CDR3 coding DNA: TGTGCCAGCAGTTCGTACAGGGATGCCGAAGCTTTCTTT. It encodes CASSSYRDAEAFF.

The V and J genes are TRBV15 and TRBJ2-5; D perhaps matches TRBD1 (6 bases). Looked up from germline, CDR1 is LNHNV and CDR2 is YYDKDF (reference sequence). V lost 2 bases, J lost 5 bases, and 9 bases lay in between. The CDR3 spans 13 residues. The CDR3 nucleotides are TGTGCCACCAGCAGACAGGGGTTGGAGACCCAGTACTTC. It specifies CATSRQGLETQYF.

V gene TRBV4-3 combines with J gene TRBJ2-5; 7 bases line up with TRBD1. CDR1 and CDR2 (germline): LGHNA, YSLEER. This CDR3 comprises 15 residues. Unmatched junction bases numbered 6, after V lost 0 bases and J lost 5 bases. For the CDR3, the DNA is TGCGCCAGCAGCCAAGAGTACAGGGGTTGGGAGACCCAGTACTTC. Amino acids: CASSQEYRGWETQYF.

This clone has more than one count but fewer than ten. This chain's CDR3 is CASTGNIATFF. CDR3 bases: TGTGCCAGCACGGGCAATATAGCGACTTTCTTT. The chain uses TRBV28 and TRBJ1-1, with no clear D. The CDR3 sequence is 11 residues long. V was shortened by 7 bases and J by 12 bases, with 15 bases between the two germline ends. The germline gives CDR1 MDHEN, CDR2 SYDVKM.

The chain carries TRBV9 and TRBJ2-3; no definite D call. V dropped 0 bases and J dropped 1 base, with 6 bases sitting between them. CDR3 size: 14 residues. Germline V gives CDR1 SGDLS, CDR2 YYNGEE. The CDR3, as DNA: TGTGCCAGCAGCGTAGCGGTCGGCACAGATACGCAGTATTTT. Translating gives CASSVAVGTDTQYF. The full variable domain, completed using reference TRBV9 and TRBJ2-3, is DSGVTQTPKHLITATGQRVTLRCSPRSGDLSVYWYQQSLDQGLQFLIQYYNGEERAKGNILERFSAQQFPDLHSELNLSSLELGDSALYFCASSVAVGTDTQYFGPGTRLTVL.

The chain couples TRBV6-5 to TRBJ1-1, with 7 bases lining up with TRBD1. The CDR3 contains 13 residues. Per the germline V gene, CDR1 is MNHEY and CDR2 is SVGAGI. V gave up 7 bases and J gave up 11 bases; unmatched junction bases: 13. For the CDR3, the DNA is TGTGCCAGCATCCCAACCGCAACAGGGGTTGCTTTCTTT. Its protein product is CASIPTATGVAFF.

This clone was counted a single time. V usage is TRBV27 and J usage is TRBJ2-5; 9 nucleotides line up with TRBD2. Trimming took 7 bases from V and 1 from J; bases not matched to a gene: 4. The CDR3 consists of 14 residues. CDR1 and CDR2 (germline): MNHEY, SMNVEV (reference sequence). CDR3: CASKGLAVQETQYF. The CDR3 DNA follows: TGTGCCAGCAAGGGACTAGCCGTCCAAGAGACCCAGTACTTC.

V is TRBV28 and J is TRBJ2-7; 7 bases align to TRBD2. Germline values: CDR1 MDHEN, CDR2 SYDVKM. The CDR3 totals 13 residues. Trimming cost V 3 bases and J 7 bases; bases outside gene matches: 6. The CDR3 region is CASSLAGEREQYF. CDR3 nucleotides: TGTGCCAGCAGTTTGGCGGGGGAAAGGGAGCAGTACTTC.

V and J are TRBV3-1 (or the pseudogene TRBV3-2) and TRBJ2-2; TRBD2 might be the D (5 bases). The CDR3 extends over 12 amino acids. The V and J ends lost 4 bases and 15 bases respectively, with 15 bases between them. Germline assignment: CDR1 LGHDT and CDR2 YNNKEL (reference sequence). The CDR3 loop is CASSLTTGEVFF. CDR3 DNA sequence: TGTGCCAGCAGCCTCACAACCGGGGAAGTGTTTTTT.

The V and J genes are TRBV27 and TRBJ1-2, with 9 bases matching TRBD1. After removal of 5 bases from V and 6 bases from J, the junction contained 1 base not matched to a gene. Germline CDR1 is MNHEY and CDR2 is SMNVEV (reference sequence). The CDR3 is made up of 12 amino acids. The CDR3 loop reads CASSRDRDGYTF. DNA of the CDR3: TGTGCCAGCAGTCGGGACAGGGATGGCTACACCTTC.

The sample holds a few counts of this clone. The chain carries TRBV10-3 and TRBJ2-7; a possible D gene is TRBD2 (5 bases). V shed 4 bases and J shed 1 base, with 5 bases lying between them. The CDR3 covers 12 residues. CDR1 and CDR2 (germline): ENHRY, SYGVKD. The CDR3 region has the DNA TGTGCCATCAGTGGAGGGTCCTACGAGCAGTACTTC. Its translation is CAISGGSYEQYF.

The V and J genes are TRBV28 and TRBJ1-3; D is ambiguous. CDR3 length: 15 residues. The V gene lost 3 bases and the J gene lost 0 bases, with 9 bases spanning the gap. Germline V gene sequence: CDR1 MDHEN, CDR2 SYDVKM. DNA of the CDR3: TGTGCCAGCAGTTTGCCTCTAAGCTCTGGAAACACCATATATTTT. It codes for CASSLPLSSGNTIYF.

The chain combines TRBV5-5 with TRBJ1-1; D remains ambiguous. The ends were cut back, 3 bases at V and 8 bases at J, with 11 bases in the middle. There are 12 residues in the CDR3. Germline V CDR1 and CDR2: SGHKS, YYEKEE (reference sequence). CDR3 residues: CASSSDMLEAFF. In DNA form, the CDR3 reads TGTGCCAGCAGCTCCGACATGTTAGAAGCTTTCTTT.

This chain uses TRBV29-1 with TRBJ2-5; 8 bases map to TRBD2. Losses at the gene ends were 3 bases for V and 2 bases for J; bases not matched to a gene: 5. The CDR3 covers 14 residues. CDR1 and CDR2 (germline): SQVTM, ANQGSEA. The CDR3: CSVEGLAGQETQYF. The CDR3, as DNA: TGCAGCGTTGAGGGCCTAGCGGGTCAAGAGACCCAGTACTTC.